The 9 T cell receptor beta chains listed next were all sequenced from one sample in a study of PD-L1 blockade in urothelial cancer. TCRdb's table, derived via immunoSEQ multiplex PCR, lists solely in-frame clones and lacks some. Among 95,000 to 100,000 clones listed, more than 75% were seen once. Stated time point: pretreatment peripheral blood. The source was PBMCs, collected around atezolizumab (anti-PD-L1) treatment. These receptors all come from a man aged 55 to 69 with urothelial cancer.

The CDR3 nucleotides are TGTGCCAGTACCGATCGGTATCGTAATGAAAAACTGTTTTTT. Translated: CASTDRYRNEKLFF. V gene TRBV19 combines with J gene TRBJ1-4; D is unresolved. CDR1 LNHDA and CDR2 SQIVND come from the germline V gene (reference sequence). The CDR3 runs 14 residues. Trimming pared 7 bases from V and 4 bases from J, leaving 13 bases between.

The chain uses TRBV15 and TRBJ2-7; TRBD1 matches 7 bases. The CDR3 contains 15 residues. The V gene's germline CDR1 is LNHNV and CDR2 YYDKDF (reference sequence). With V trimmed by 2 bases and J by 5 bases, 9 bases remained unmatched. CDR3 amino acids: CATSRSTGLVDEQYF. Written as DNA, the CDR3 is TGTGCCACCAGCAGATCGACAGGGTTAGTAGACGAGCAGTACTTC.

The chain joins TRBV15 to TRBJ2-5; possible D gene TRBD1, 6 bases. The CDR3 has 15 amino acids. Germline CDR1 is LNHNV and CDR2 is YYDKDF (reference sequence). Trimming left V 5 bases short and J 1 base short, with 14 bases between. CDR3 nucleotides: TGTGCCACCAGCCCTACAGGGACGGTCCAAGAGACCCAGTACTTC. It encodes CATSPTGTVQETQYF.

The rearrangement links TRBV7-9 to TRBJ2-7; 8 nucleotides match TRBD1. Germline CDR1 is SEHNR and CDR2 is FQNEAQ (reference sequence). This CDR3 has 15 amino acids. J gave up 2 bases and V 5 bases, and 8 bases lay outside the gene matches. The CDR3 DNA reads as TGTGCCAGCAGCCCCCCTGACAGGGGCGCCTACGAGCAGTACTTC. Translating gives CASSPPDRGAYEQYF.

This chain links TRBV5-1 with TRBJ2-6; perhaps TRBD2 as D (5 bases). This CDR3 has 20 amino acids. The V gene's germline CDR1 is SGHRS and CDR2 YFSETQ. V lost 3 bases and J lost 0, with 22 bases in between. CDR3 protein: CASSSTLRAGDLSGANVLTF. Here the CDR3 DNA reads TGCGCCAGCAGCTCCACCCTGAGGGCCGGAGACCTCTCTGGGGCCAACGTCCTGACTTTC.

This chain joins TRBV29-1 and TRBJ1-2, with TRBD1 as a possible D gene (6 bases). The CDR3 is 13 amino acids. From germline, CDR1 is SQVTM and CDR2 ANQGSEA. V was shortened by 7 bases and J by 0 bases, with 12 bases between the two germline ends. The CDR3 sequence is CSASGATNYGYTF. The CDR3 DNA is TGCAGCGCATCAGGGGCAACTAACTATGGCTACACCTTC.

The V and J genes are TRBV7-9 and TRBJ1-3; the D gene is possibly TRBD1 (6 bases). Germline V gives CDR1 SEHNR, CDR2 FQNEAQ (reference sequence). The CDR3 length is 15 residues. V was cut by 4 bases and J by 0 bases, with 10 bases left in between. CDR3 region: CASSSTGFSGNTIYF. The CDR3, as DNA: TGTGCCAGCAGCTCGACAGGATTCTCTGGAAACACCATATATTTT.

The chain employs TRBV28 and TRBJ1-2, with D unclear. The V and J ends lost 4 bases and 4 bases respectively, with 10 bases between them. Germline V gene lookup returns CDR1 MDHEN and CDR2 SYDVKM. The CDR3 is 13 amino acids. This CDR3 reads CASSSRVRYGYTF. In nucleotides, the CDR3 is TGTGCCAGCAGTTCGCGGGTTCGCTATGGCTACACCTTC.

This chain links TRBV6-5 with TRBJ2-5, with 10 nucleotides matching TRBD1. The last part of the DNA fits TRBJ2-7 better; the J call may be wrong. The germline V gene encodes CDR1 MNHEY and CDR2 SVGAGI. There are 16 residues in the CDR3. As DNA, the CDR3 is TGTGCCAGCAGTTACTCGACGACAGGGGGCCTCTACGAGCAGTACTTC. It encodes CASSYSTTGGLYEQYF.